The entry that follows covers one TCR beta chain sequence. No antigen is known for it. The junction and the germline gene differ at one end; a read error may be behind it. RNA was extracted from bulk tissue without any cell sorting. Distant lung tissue was collected more than 3 cm away from the tumor edge. Newly diagnosed lung cancer patients had thoracic surgery in China, August–late 2014, without prior chemotherapy. Germline values: CDR1 SGHAT, CDR2 FQNNGV. The CDR3 is 13 amino acids. The sample comes from a study of tumor and adjacent non-tumor tissue in lung cancer. Study overall: Each sample yielded around 4 million productive TCRbeta reads on average. General study findings and limits: Normal lung showed higher cumulative top 100 clone frequency than tumor. Shorter survival was associated with higher TCR diversity in tumors.

TCRbeta libraries were built with three rounds of nested PCR, modified from ARM-PCR. Each CDR3 protein gets one entry after TCRdb re-called the multiplex PCR reads with MiXCR. The table shows under 80,000 distinct CDR3 sequences, with 65% to 80% occurring only once. The chain links TRBV11-2 to TRBJ2-5; no clear D gene. The clonotype originates from a man between 60 and 75 years old with non-small cell lung cancer. Input material: distant non-tumor lung tissue. CDR3 amino acids: CASSLILQESQYF. The DNA for the CDR3 is TGTGCTAGCAGCTTAATACTGCAAGAGTCCCAGTACTTC.